A selection of T cell receptor beta chains follows, all from one sample in a study of shared clonotypes between healthy human individuals. TCRdb's table, derived via immunoSEQ multiplex PCR, lists solely in-frame clones and lacks some. Found here are fewer than 1 million clones, around 96% of them singletons; the top ten hold about 0.25%. Sequences were obtained from naive CD8+ T cells sorted from blood. Source of these receptors: a man aged 30-40 years in good health. Each CDR3 is given with its conserved first and last residue. D genes are given only for firm matches. Part of the rows lack a size; the others show once, few, many or a class for expanded clones.

d_call,j_call,v_call,clone_size,cdr3_aa,cdr3_nt
TRBD1,TRBJ1-2,TRBV19,NA,CASSKGQGFGYTF,TGTGCCAGTAGTAAAGGACAGGGGTTTGGCTACACCTTC
TRBD2,TRBJ2-1,TRBV25-1,NA,CASQGLVFREQFF,TGTGCCAGCCAGGGACTAGTGTTTCGTGAGCAGTTCTTC
NA,TRBJ2-7,TRBV5-1,NA,CASSFTIGTSYEQYF,TGCGCCAGCAGCTTTACTATTGGCACATCCTACGAGCAGTACTTC
NA,TRBJ2-1,TRBV7-9,NA,CASRYYNNAQFF,TGTGCCAGCAGATACTACAATAATGCGCAGTTCTTC
TRBD1,TRBJ1-1,TRBV11-2,NA,CASSHLDRGLWAEAFF,TGTGCCAGCAGCCACCTCGACAGGGGGCTATGGGCTGAAGCTTTCTTT
NA,TRBJ2-7,TRBV7-9,once,CASSLVEQSDEQYF,TGTGCCAGCAGCTTAGTTGAACAGTCAGACGAGCAGTACTTC
NA,TRBJ1-2,TRBV7-9,NA,CASSLSRLSDGYTF,TGTGCCAGCAGCTTAAGTAGACTCTCCGATGGCTACACCTTC
NA,TRBJ2-1,TRBV2,NA,CASSEIGVRDDNEQFF,TGTGCCAGCAGTGAAATTGGGGTCAGGGACGACAATGAGCAGTTCTTC
NA,TRBJ2-1,TRBV6-5,NA,CASSYSATYNEQFF,TGTGCCAGCAGTTACTCAGCGACCTACAATGAGCAGTTCTTC
TRBD2,TRBJ2-1,TRBV2,once,CAILAEYNEQFF,TGTGCCATCCTAGCGGAGTACAATGAGCAGTTCTTC
NA,TRBJ2-7,TRBV5-1,NA,CASSSGESYEQYF,TGCGCCAGCAGCTCCGGAGAGAGCTACGAGCAGTACTTC
TRBD1,TRBJ2-6,TRBV15,NA,CATSRSGTGVSGANVLTF,TGTGCCACCAGCAGGTCCGGGACAGGGGTCTCTGGGGCCAACGTCCTGACTTTC
NA,TRBJ2-2,TRBV28,NA,CASSPSPVGAGELFF,TGTGCCAGCAGTCCCTCCCCCGTAGGGGCCGGGGAGCTGTTTTTT
NA,TRBJ2-7,TRBV11-2,NA,CASSFKWDEQYF,TGTGCCAGCAGTTTTAAATGGGACGAGCAGTACTTC
TRBD2,TRBJ2-1,TRBV5-6,NA,CASRRTSGHYNEQFF,TGTGCCAGCAGAAGGACTAGCGGGCACTACAATGAGCAGTTCTTC
TRBD2,TRBJ2-1,TRBV7-2,NA,CASSIPGTSGSYNEQFF,TGTGCCAGCAGCATACCCGGGACTAGCGGGAGCTACAATGAGCAGTTCTTC
NA,TRBJ2-7,TRBV27,NA,CASRPGLVEYEQYF,TGTGCCAGCAGGCCGGGACTCGTCGAATACGAGCAGTACTTC
TRBD1,TRBJ1-2,TRBV10-3,NA,CATRDSLAARIDGYTF,TGTGCCACGCGGGACAGTTTGGCGGCAAGGATAGATGGCTACACCTTC
TRBD1,TRBJ1-1,TRBV7-9,NA,CASSRDRTTGTEAFF,TGTGCCAGCAGCCGGGACAGGACCACGGGGACTGAAGCTTTCTTT
NA,TRBJ1-1,TRBV9,NA,CASSVGWENTEAFF,TGTGCCAGCAGCGTAGGTTGGGAGAACACTGAAGCTTTCTTT
TRBD1,TRBJ2-1,TRBV4-2,NA,CASSQEFGQGEQFF,TGTGCCAGCAGCCAAGAGTTCGGACAGGGTGAGCAGTTCTTC
TRBD2,TRBJ2-3,TRBV18,NA,CASSPALTVAGGGDTQYF,TGTGCCAGCTCACCCGCCCTGACGGTAGCGGGAGGTGGTGATACGCAGTATTTT
NA,TRBJ2-1,TRBV4-1,NA,CASSQGGFDEQFF,TGCGCCAGCAGCCAAGGAGGGTTCGATGAGCAGTTCTTC
NA,TRBJ2-4,TRBV27,NA,CASSSTGSKNIQYF,TGTGCCAGCAGTTCCACAGGGTCCAAAAACATTCAGTACTTC
TRBD1,TRBJ2-7,TRBV6-5,NA,CASSPGGYEQYF,TGTGCCAGCAGCCCAGGGGGCTACGAGCAGTACTTC
TRBD1,TRBJ1-2,TRBV7-6,NA,CASSWRQGIGYTF,TGTGCCAGCAGCTGGCGACAGGGCATTGGCTACACCTTC
NA,TRBJ2-6,TRBV5-5,NA,CASRGYLSGANVLTF,TGTGCCAGCAGGGGCTACCTCTCTGGGGCCAACGTCCTGACTTTC
NA,TRBJ2-2,TRBV5-4,NA,CASRWALNTGELFF,TGTGCCAGCAGATGGGCCTTGAACACCGGGGAGCTGTTTTTT
TRBD2,TRBJ2-1,TRBV10-3,NA,CAISDGAGVHNEQFF,TGTGCCATCAGTGACGGGGCGGGAGTTCACAATGAGCAGTTCTTC
TRBD2,TRBJ2-7,TRBV29-1,NA,CSVDGLAADEQYF,TGCAGCGTAGACGGACTAGCGGCTGACGAGCAGTACTTC
NA,TRBJ2-3,TRBV7-9,once,CASMTGADTQYF,TGTGCCAGCATGACGGGGGCAGATACGCAGTATTTT
NA,TRBJ2-3,TRBV27,NA,CASSQGGRDTDTQYF,TGTGCCAGCAGCCAAGGGGGGAGGGACACAGATACGCAGTATTTT
NA,TRBJ2-5,TRBV7-9,once,CASSLEGAGLPQETQYF,TGTGCCAGCAGCTTAGAAGGGGCCGGGCTCCCCCAAGAGACCCAGTACTTC
TRBD2,TRBJ2-1,TRBV4-1,once,CASSQDPLAGASYNEQFF,TGCGCCAGCAGCCAAGATCCCCTAGCGGGAGCATCCTACAATGAGCAGTTCTTC
NA,TRBJ2-2,TRBV9,NA,CASSVGKDTNTGELFF,TGTGCCAGCAGCGTAGGGAAGGACACGAACACCGGGGAGCTGTTTTTT
NA,TRBJ2-7,TRBV6-1,NA,CASSDITGLEQYF,TGTGCCAGCAGTGATATAACAGGGTTAGAGCAGTACTTC
NA,TRBJ1-2,TRBV7-9,NA,CASSLSREANYGYTF,TGTGCCAGCAGCTTATCACGGGAAGCTAACTATGGCTACACCTTC
NA,TRBJ2-5,TRBV7-8,NA,CASSLVSNSGGWETQYF,TGTGCCAGCAGCTTAGTTTCGAATTCTGGGGGCTGGGAGACCCAGTACTTC
NA,TRBJ1-1,TRBV7-9,NA,CASSPMNTEAFF,TGTGCCAGCAGTCCAATGAACACTGAAGCTTTCTTT
NA,TRBJ1-1,TRBV5-4,NA,CASSRTGVNTEAFF,TGTGCCAGCAGCCGAACGGGTGTGAACACTGAAGCTTTCTTT
TRBD1,TRBJ1-1,TRBV29-1,NA,CSVDEGAVEAFF,TGCAGCGTGGATGAGGGGGCAGTTGAAGCTTTCTTT
NA,TRBJ2-5,TRBV10-1,NA,CASSDRGPRETQYF,TGCGCCAGCAGTGACCGAGGACCGAGGGAGACCCAGTACTTC
TRBD2,TRBJ2-7,TRBV11-2,few,CASSFSVPLAGESDPDF,TGTGCCAGCAGCTTCTCAGTCCCACTAGCGGGGGAATCCGATCCTGACTTC
NA,TRBJ2-5,TRBV4-1,NA,CASSQGPDEETQYF,TGCGCCAGCAGCCAGGGTCCGGACGAAGAGACCCAGTACTTC
NA,TRBJ1-5,TRBV28,NA,CASSPGDSNQPQHF,TGTGCCAGCAGCCCGGGAGATAGCAATCAGCCCCAGCATTTT
NA,TRBJ1-2,TRBV7-9,NA,CASSLERQTYTF,TGTGCCAGCAGCTTGGAACGACAGACCTACACCTTC
NA,TRBJ2-1,TRBV14,NA,CASSQGTGGWVQFF,TGTGCCAGCAGCCAAGGGACCGGCGGGTGGGTGCAGTTCTTC
TRBD2,TRBJ2-1,TRBV2,once,CASRAGLGYNEQFF,TGTGCCAGCAGAGCGGGACTAGGTTACAATGAGCAGTTCTTC
TRBD1,TRBJ2-3,TRBV2,NA,CASSEPGQGVQDTQYF,TGTGCCAGCAGTGAGCCGGGACAGGGTGTGCAAGATACGCAGTATTTT
NA,TRBJ2-4,TRBV29-1,NA,CSVEKDSKNIQYF,TGCAGCGTTGAGAAGGATTCCAAAAACATTCAGTACTTC
NA,TRBJ2-1,TRBV27,NA,CASSSRSSYNEQFF,TGTGCCAGCAGTTCAAGGAGCTCCTACAATGAGCAGTTCTTC
NA,TRBJ2-1,TRBV5-1,NA,CASSLADFFSYNEQFF,TGCGCCAGCAGCTTGGCCGACTTTTTCTCCTACAATGAGCAGTTCTTC
TRBD1,TRBJ2-7,TRBV2,NA,CASSKGQGLHEQYF,TGTGCCAGCAGTAAGGGACAGGGTCTCCACGAGCAGTACTTC
NA,TRBJ2-2,TRBV18,NA,CASSPRTANTGELFF,TGTGCCAGCTCACCGAGGACGGCTAACACCGGGGAGCTGTTTTTT
TRBD2,TRBJ2-7,TRBV7-6,NA,CASSEIMTSGVYEQYF,TGTGCCAGCAGCGAAATCATGACTAGCGGAGTGTACGAGCAGTACTTC
TRBD2,TRBJ2-1,TRBV19,NA,CASRPTDSGRFYEQFF,TGTGCCAGTAGACCTACCGATAGCGGGAGGTTCTATGAGCAGTTCTTC